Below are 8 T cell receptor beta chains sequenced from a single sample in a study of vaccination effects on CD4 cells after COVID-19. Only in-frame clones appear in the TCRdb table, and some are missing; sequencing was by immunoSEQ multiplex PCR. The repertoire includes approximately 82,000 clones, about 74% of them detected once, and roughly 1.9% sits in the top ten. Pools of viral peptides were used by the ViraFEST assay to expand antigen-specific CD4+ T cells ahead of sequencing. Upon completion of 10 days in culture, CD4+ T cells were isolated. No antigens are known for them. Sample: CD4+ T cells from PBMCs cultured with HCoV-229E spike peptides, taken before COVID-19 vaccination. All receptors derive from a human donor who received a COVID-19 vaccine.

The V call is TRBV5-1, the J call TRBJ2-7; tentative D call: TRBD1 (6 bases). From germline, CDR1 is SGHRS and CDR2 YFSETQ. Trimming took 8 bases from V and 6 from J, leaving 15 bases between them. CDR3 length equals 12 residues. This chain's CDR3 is CARENRDGEQYV. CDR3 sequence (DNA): TGCGCCAGAGAAAACAGGGATGGCGAGCAGTACGTC.

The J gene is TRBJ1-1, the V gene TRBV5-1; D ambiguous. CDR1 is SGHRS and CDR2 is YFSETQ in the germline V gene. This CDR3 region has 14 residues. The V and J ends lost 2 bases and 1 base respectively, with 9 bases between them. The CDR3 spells CASSFSSGNTEAFF. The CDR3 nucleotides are TGCGCCAGCAGCTTCAGCAGTGGGAACACTGAAGCTTTCTTT.

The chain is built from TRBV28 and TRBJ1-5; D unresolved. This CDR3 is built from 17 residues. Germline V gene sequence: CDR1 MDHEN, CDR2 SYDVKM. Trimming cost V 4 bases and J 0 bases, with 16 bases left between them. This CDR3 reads CASSSGAGLYSNQPQHF. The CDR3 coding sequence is TGTGCCAGCAGTTCGGGTGCCGGGCTGTATAGCAATCAGCCCCAGCATTTT.

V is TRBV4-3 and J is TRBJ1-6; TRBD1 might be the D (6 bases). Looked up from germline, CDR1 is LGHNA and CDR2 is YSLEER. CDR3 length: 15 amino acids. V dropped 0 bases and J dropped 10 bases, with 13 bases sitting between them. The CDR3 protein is CASSQEQGLSSPLHF. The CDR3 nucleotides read TGCGCCAGCAGCCAAGAACAGGGTTTGAGCTCACCCCTCCACTTT.

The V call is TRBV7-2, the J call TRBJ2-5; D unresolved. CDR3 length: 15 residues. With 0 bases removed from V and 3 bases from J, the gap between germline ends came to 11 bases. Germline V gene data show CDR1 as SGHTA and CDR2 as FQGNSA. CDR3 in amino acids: CASSLAGNVKETQYF. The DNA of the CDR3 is TGTGCCAGCAGCTTAGCTGGAAACGTCAAAGAGACCCAGTACTTC.

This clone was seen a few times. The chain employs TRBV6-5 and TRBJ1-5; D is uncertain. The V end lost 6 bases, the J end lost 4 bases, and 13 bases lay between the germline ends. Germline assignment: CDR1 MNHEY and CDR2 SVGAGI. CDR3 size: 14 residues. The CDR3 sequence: CASREAVANQPQHF. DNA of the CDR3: TGTGCCAGCAGGGAGGCGGTGGCGAATCAGCCCCAGCATTTT.

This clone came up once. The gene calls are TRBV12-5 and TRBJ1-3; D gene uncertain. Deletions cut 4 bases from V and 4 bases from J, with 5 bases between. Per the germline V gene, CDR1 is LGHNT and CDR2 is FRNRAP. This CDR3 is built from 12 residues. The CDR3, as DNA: TGTGCTAGTGGTTCGGAGGGAAACACCATATATTTT. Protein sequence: CASGSEGNTIYF.

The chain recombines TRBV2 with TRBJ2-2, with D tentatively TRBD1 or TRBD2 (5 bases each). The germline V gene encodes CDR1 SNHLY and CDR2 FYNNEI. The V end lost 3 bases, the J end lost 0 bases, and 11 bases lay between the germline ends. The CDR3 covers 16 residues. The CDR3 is CASSEQMGANTGELFF. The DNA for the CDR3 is TGTGCCAGCAGTGAGCAAATGGGGGCGAACACCGGGGAGCTGTTTTTT.